The present TCR beta chain was sequenced within a study of T cell responses to AZD1222 COVID-19 vaccine. General study points: The study found vaccine-associated CD4 TCRs spanning spike, dominant at 160-218 and 743-854. Donors in the cohort were predominantly white British and more often female, and clonal diversity was possibly underestimated.

Libraries were prepared by immunoSEQ multiplex PCR; TCRdb keeps only in-frame clonotypes and omits some of them. This table holds approximately 140,000 clones, approximately 92% found once. Germline-derived CDR1 and CDR2 are MNHEY and SMNVEV (reference sequence). The CDR3 totals 11 residues. Trimming removed 6 bases at V and 3 bases at J, with 6 bases between. In the case of this clone: Its antigen is still unknown. Other nucleotide sequences from this sample produce the same CDR3.

This material consisted of peripheral blood, taken 28 days after the second AZD1222 dose. The chain uses TRBV27 and TRBJ2-7; D is unclear. The receptor was isolated from an adult who received the AZD1222 COVID-19 vaccine. The CDR3 DNA reads TGTGCCAGCAGCCTGGGCTACGAGCAGTACTTC. Amino acids: CASSLGYEQYF.